This T cell receptor (beta chain) was captured in a study of graft-versus-host responses after intestinal transplantation. The overall study: Transplant types were multivisceral, liver-intestinal, or isolated intestinal. All recipients were given anti-thymocyte globulin induction, and tacrolimus and steroids were then administered for roughly three years.

Remarks on this clone: No antigen is known for it.

TCRdb keeps only in-frame clones here, not all; method: immunoSEQ multiplex PCR. This table holds some 90,000 clones, 85% to 95% found once. This clonotype originated in a human donor who received an intestinal transplant. Specimen: unstimulated CD8+ T cells sorted from spleen or lymph node cells, collected before intestinal transplant.

CDR3 loop: CASSHPGQGTGELFF. The CDR3 nucleotides are TGTGCCAGCAGCCACCCGGGACAGGGGACCGGGGAGCTGTTTTTT. The V call is TRBV7-6, the J call TRBJ2-2, with 10 bases matching TRBD1. Germline loops: CDR1 SGHVS, CDR2 FNYEAQ. The CDR3 has 15 residues. J gave up 5 bases and V 5 bases, and 5 bases lay outside the gene matches.